This T cell receptor beta chain was sequenced during a study of shared clonotypes between healthy human individuals. Germline CDR1 MNHEY, CDR2 SVGAGI. The CDR3 sequence is 13 residues long. V dropped 6 bases and J dropped 13; count of bases not matched to a gene: 10. Some clones are missing from TCRdb's copy, which holds only in-frame ones; the method was immunoSEQ multiplex PCR. This sample yields some 2,100,000 clones, of which under 97% are seen a single time; approximately 0.13% belongs to the top ten. The chain combines TRBV6-5 with TRBJ1-2; 11 bases line up with TRBD1. The sequence was obtained from a man younger than 35 in good health. The sequenced material came from naive CD4+ T cells sorted from blood. Regarding subset: CD45RA+ positively selected. DNA for the CDR3: TGTGCCAGCAGCCGCCGGGGACAGGGGGATATCACCTTC. Protein product: CASSRRGQGDITF.